Given below is one TCR beta chain in context. The CDR3 sequence is 15 residues long. CDR1 LGHDT and CDR2 YNNKEL come from the germline V gene (reference sequence). Trimming pared 1 base from V and 1 base from J, leaving 7 bases between. The data stem from a study of blood T cell repertoires in COVID-19. Study overall: Samples came from the United States, Italy and Spain, spanning acute and convalescent COVID-19. The analysed material was cDNA or gDNA that came from T cells, B-cell-depleted T cells, or PBMCs.

Authors' processing steps: Amplification with reference gene primers provided the estimates of nucleated cell counts. Using immunoSEQ multiplex PCR, the repertoire was profiled, and TCRdb retains in-frame clones only, with some absent. For V, J and clone size, that table is used; D and trimming come from the DNA. The data contain about 94,000 clones, roughly 80% of them singletons. The receptor comes from a human donor in a cohort sampled during active COVID-19. The sequencing sample was made of peripheral blood. The chain links TRBV3-1 (or the pseudogene TRBV3-2) to TRBJ1-4; D is unresolved. The CDR3 sequence: CASSQGRRTNEKLFF. As DNA, the CDR3 is TGTGCCAGCAGCCAAGGGAGAAGAACTAATGAAAAACTGTTTTTT.